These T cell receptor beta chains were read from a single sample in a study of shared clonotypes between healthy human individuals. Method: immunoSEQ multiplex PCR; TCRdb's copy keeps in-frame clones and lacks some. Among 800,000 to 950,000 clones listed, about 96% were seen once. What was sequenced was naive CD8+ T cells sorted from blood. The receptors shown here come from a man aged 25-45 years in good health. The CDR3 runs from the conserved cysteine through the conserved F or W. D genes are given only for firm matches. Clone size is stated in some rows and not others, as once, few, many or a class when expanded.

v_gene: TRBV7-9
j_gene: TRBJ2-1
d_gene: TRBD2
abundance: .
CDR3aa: CASSVTSGSYNEQFF
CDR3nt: TGTGCCAGCAGCGTAACTAGCGGCTCCTACAATGAGCAGTTCTTC

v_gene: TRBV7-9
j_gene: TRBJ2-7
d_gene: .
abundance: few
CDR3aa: CASSLKGRGDYEQYF
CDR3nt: TGTGCCAGCAGCTTAAAAGGCAGGGGAGACTACGAGCAGTACTTC

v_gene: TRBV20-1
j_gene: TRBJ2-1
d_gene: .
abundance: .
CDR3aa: CSVIQGNEQFF
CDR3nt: TGCAGTGTTATACAGGGCAATGAGCAGTTCTTC

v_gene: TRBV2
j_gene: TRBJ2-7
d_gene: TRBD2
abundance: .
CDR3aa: CASSGGELAGVLYEQYF
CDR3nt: TGTGCCAGCAGTGGAGGGGAACTAGCGGGAGTGCTTTACGAGCAGTACTTC

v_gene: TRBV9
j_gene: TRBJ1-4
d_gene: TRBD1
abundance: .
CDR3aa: CASSPGGAFNEKLFF
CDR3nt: TGTGCCAGCAGCCCAGGGGGTGCCTTTAATGAAAAACTGTTTTTT

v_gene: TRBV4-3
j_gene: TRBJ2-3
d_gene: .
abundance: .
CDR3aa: CASSQGLFTDTQYF
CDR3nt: TGCGCCAGCAGCCAGGGGCTCTTCACAGATACGCAGTATTTT

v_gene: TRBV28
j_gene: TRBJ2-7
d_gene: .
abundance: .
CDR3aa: CASSVTGSSYEQYF
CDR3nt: TGTGCCAGCAGTGTAACAGGGAGCTCCTACGAGCAGTACTTC

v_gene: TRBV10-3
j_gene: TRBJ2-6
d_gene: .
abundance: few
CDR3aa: CATHSGANVLTF
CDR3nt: TGTGCCACCCACTCTGGGGCCAACGTCCTGACTTTC

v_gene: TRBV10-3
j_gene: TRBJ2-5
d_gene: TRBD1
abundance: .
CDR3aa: CAISEKSGTVGLEETQYF
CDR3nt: TGTGCCATCAGTGAGAAATCAGGGACAGTTGGATTGGAAGAGACCCAGTACTTC

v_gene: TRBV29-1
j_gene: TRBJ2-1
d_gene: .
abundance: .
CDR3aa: CSVEDGARLAHRSYNEQFF
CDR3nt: TGCAGCGTTGAAGATGGGGCCCGACTCGCTCACCGCTCCTACAATGAGCAGTTCTTC